These T cell receptor beta chains were read from a single sample in a study of T-cell memory formation after mild COVID-19. From the 5' RACE reads, TCRdb called clonotypes with MiXCR, one entry per CDR3 protein. The sample carries a few hundred thousand distinct CDR3 sequences, around 27% recorded once. Sequencing was done on a sample of PBMCs or a T cell subset sorted from them (not recorded which). These receptors originate from an adult woman who had mild COVID-19 (a few samples of this study predate the infection). Cell type and time point are not known. The CDR3 runs from the conserved cysteine through the conserved F or W. D genes are given only for firm matches. Size is stated for part of the rows, as once, few or many counts, or as a class when the clone is expanded.

D gene: -; clone size: -; V gene: TRBV7-3; J gene: TRBJ1-1; CDR3 DNA: TGTGCCAGCAGCCTAGATTCGTGGGCGAAAGCTTTCTTT; CDR3 protein: CASSLDSWAKAFF
D gene: TRBD2; clone size: few; V gene: TRBV7-3; J gene: TRBJ2-3; CDR3 DNA: TGTGCCAGCTCCTCCGCCAGCGGGGGTCTGGCAGATACGCAGTATTTT; CDR3 protein: CASSSASGGLADTQYF
D gene: TRBD1; clone size: -; V gene: TRBV24-1; J gene: TRBJ2-7; CDR3 DNA: TGTGCCACCGGGACAGGTCAATCCTACGAGCAGTACTTC; CDR3 protein: CATGTGQSYEQYF
D gene: -; clone size: -; V gene: TRBV2; J gene: TRBJ2-5; CDR3 DNA: TGTGCCAGCAGTGAAGTTCGGGGCATGGTCGAGGAGACCCAGTACTTC; CDR3 protein: CASSEVRGMVEETQYF
D gene: TRBD2; clone size: many; V gene: TRBV19; J gene: TRBJ2-3; CDR3 DNA: TGTGCCAGTAGTATAAGAGCGGGGCCTAGCACAGATACGCAGTATTTT; CDR3 protein: CASSIRAGPSTDTQYF
D gene: -; clone size: -; V gene: TRBV2; J gene: TRBJ1-1; CDR3 DNA: TGTGCCAGCAGTGTAGGGGGGACACTAATGAACACTGAAGCTTTCTTT; CDR3 protein: CASSVGGTLMNTEAFF
D gene: TRBD2; clone size: few; V gene: TRBV12-3/TRBV12-4; J gene: TRBJ2-3; CDR3 DNA: TGTGCCAGCAGTTTCCCTCTAGCGGGAGGCCCCACAGATACGCAGTATTTT; CDR3 protein: CASSFPLAGGPTDTQYF
D gene: -; clone size: -; V gene: TRBV24-1; J gene: TRBJ2-3; CDR3 DNA: TGTGCCACCAGCCACAGGGGCAGGACTAGGATCACAGATACGCAGTATTTT; CDR3 protein: CATSHRGRTRITDTQYF
D gene: -; clone size: -; V gene: TRBV2; J gene: TRBJ1-5; CDR3 DNA: TGTGCCAGCACCCCCGACCTGACTCCCAATCAGCCCCAGCATTTT; CDR3 protein: CASTPDLTPNQPQHF
D gene: -; clone size: -; V gene: TRBV20-1; J gene: TRBJ1-2; CDR3 DNA: TGCAGTGCCGAAGACAGGACCGATGGCTACACCTTC; CDR3 protein: CSAEDRTDGYTF
D gene: -; clone size: few; V gene: TRBV13; J gene: TRBJ2-1; CDR3 DNA: TGTGCCAGCAGCTCTACCGGGGAATACAATGAGCAGTTCTTC; CDR3 protein: CASSSTGEYNEQFF
D gene: TRBD2; clone size: -; V gene: TRBV7-8; J gene: TRBJ2-3; CDR3 DNA: TGTGCCAGCAGTCGGACTAGCGGGGGGACCCCAGATACGCAGTATTTT; CDR3 protein: CASSRTSGGTPDTQYF
D gene: -; clone size: -; V gene: TRBV4-1; J gene: TRBJ1-2; CDR3 DNA: TGCGCCAGCAGCCAAGATGCCAACTATGGCTACACCTTC; CDR3 protein: CASSQDANYGYTF
D gene: TRBD1; clone size: -; V gene: TRBV20-1; J gene: TRBJ1-2; CDR3 DNA: TGCAGTGCTACCGCCGACCCGGACAGGGAGGATGGCTACACCTTC; CDR3 protein: CSATADPDREDGYTF
D gene: -; clone size: few; V gene: TRBV29-1; J gene: TRBJ1-1; CDR3 DNA: TGCAGCGTTGAATACAGGCCGAACACTGAAGCTTTCTTT; CDR3 protein: CSVEYRPNTEAFF
D gene: -; clone size: -; V gene: TRBV7-2; J gene: TRBJ2-7; CDR3 DNA: TGTGCCAGCAGCTTAGGGACTGCCGCCTACGAGCAGTACTTC; CDR3 protein: CASSLGTAAYEQYF
D gene: -; clone size: once; V gene: TRBV20-1; J gene: TRBJ2-7; CDR3 DNA: TGCAGTGCTAGAGCCGTCGGGGAGGACGAGCAGTACTTC; CDR3 protein: CSARAVGEDEQYF
D gene: -; clone size: few; V gene: TRBV20-1; J gene: TRBJ1-3; CDR3 DNA: TGCAGTGCTAGAGAAGGGCTCCCCTCTGGAAACACCATATATTTT; CDR3 protein: CSAREGLPSGNTIYF
D gene: -; clone size: -; V gene: TRBV20-1; J gene: TRBJ1-1; CDR3 DNA: TGCAGTGCTAGAGAGGTGCTTGAAGCTTTCTTT; CDR3 protein: CSAREVLEAFF
D gene: TRBD1; clone size: few; V gene: TRBV7-6; J gene: TRBJ2-1; CDR3 DNA: TGTGCCAGCAGCAACCCCTGGGGACAGGGGGCCCATGAGCAGTTCTTC; CDR3 protein: CASSNPWGQGAHEQFF
D gene: -; clone size: few; V gene: TRBV5-1; J gene: TRBJ1-1; CDR3 DNA: TGCGCCAGCAGCTTGCTGGACACCAACACTGAAGCTTTCTTT; CDR3 protein: CASSLLDTNTEAFF
D gene: -; clone size: -; V gene: TRBV7-6; J gene: TRBJ1-2; CDR3 DNA: TGTGCCAGCAGGGGGTCCCGGTGGAACAAAAGCGAGAACTATGGCTACACCTTC; CDR3 protein: CASRGSRWNKSENYGYTF
D gene: -; clone size: -; V gene: TRBV16; J gene: TRBJ1-3; CDR3 DNA: TGTGCCAGCAGCCGATCAGCGACGACCGGGGGCCCAAACACCATATATTTT; CDR3 protein: CASSRSATTGGPNTIYF
D gene: TRBD1; clone size: -; V gene: TRBV7-2; J gene: TRBJ1-2; CDR3 DNA: TGTGCCAGCAGCTTAGGTAACAGGGGACCCGGCTACACCTTC; CDR3 protein: CASSLGNRGPGYTF
D gene: -; clone size: -; V gene: TRBV12-3/TRBV12-4; J gene: TRBJ2-5; CDR3 DNA: TGTGCCAGCCGAGGTCTAGGGACAGAGACCCAGTACTTC; CDR3 protein: CASRGLGTETQYF
D gene: -; clone size: -; V gene: TRBV3-1; J gene: TRBJ2-5; CDR3 DNA: TGTGCCAGCAGCCAAGTCGAGGCCACGGGGACCCAGTACTTC; CDR3 protein: CASSQVEATGTQYF
D gene: -; clone size: -; V gene: TRBV29-1; J gene: TRBJ2-7; CDR3 DNA: TGCAGCGTGACTGTGGGAGCAGGGAGCTCCTACGAGCAGTACTTC; CDR3 protein: CSVTVGAGSSYEQYF
D gene: TRBD1; clone size: -; V gene: TRBV18; J gene: TRBJ2-1; CDR3 DNA: TGTGCCAGCTCACCTCAGAGGCAGGGACAGCCCTACAATGAGCAGTTCTTC; CDR3 protein: CASSPQRQGQPYNEQFF
D gene: TRBD1; clone size: -; V gene: TRBV9; J gene: TRBJ1-2; CDR3 DNA: TGTGCCAGCAGGTCGGACAGGCCCTATGGCTACACCTTC; CDR3 protein: CASRSDRPYGYTF
D gene: -; clone size: few; V gene: TRBV5-5; J gene: TRBJ2-2; CDR3 DNA: TGTGCCAGCAGCCTGAACTACGGCCAGCCCGGGGAGCTGTTTTTT; CDR3 protein: CASSLNYGQPGELFF
D gene: TRBD1; clone size: -; V gene: TRBV25-1; J gene: TRBJ1-6; CDR3 DNA: TGTGCCAGCAAAGAGGACAGGGTTAATTCACCCCTCCACTTT; CDR3 protein: CASKEDRVNSPLHF
D gene: -; clone size: -; V gene: TRBV12-3/TRBV12-4; J gene: TRBJ2-3; CDR3 DNA: TGTGCCAGCACCCTGACTGGAACAGATACGCAGTATTTT; CDR3 protein: CASTLTGTDTQYF
D gene: -; clone size: many; V gene: TRBV7-3; J gene: TRBJ2-1; CDR3 DNA: TGTGCCAGCAGCCTCGAACGGTCCAATGAGCAGTTCTTC; CDR3 protein: CASSLERSNEQFF
D gene: TRBD1; clone size: -; V gene: TRBV10-3; J gene: TRBJ1-1; CDR3 DNA: TGTGCCATCAGCCAGGGGGCCGGTAACACTGAAGCTTTCTTT; CDR3 protein: CAISQGAGNTEAFF
D gene: -; clone size: -; V gene: TRBV5-1; J gene: TRBJ2-6; CDR3 DNA: TGCGCCAGCAGCTTGGGTGGGCCCTCTGGGGCCAACGTCCTGACTTTC; CDR3 protein: CASSLGGPSGANVLTF
D gene: TRBD1; clone size: few; V gene: TRBV7-2; J gene: TRBJ1-2; CDR3 DNA: TGTGCCAGCAGAGCTCCGGGACAGGCCCCTTATTATGGCTACACCTTC; CDR3 protein: CASRAPGQAPYYGYTF
D gene: -; clone size: -; V gene: TRBV7-9; J gene: TRBJ2-1; CDR3 DNA: TGTGCCAGCAGCTTAGAGGGTTACCGAGGGCCTGAGCAGTTCTTC; CDR3 protein: CASSLEGYRGPEQFF
D gene: -; clone size: few; V gene: TRBV19; J gene: TRBJ1-1; CDR3 DNA: TGTGCCAGTAGCACCGGGAAGAACACTGAAGCTTTCTTT; CDR3 protein: CASSTGKNTEAFF
D gene: TRBD2; clone size: many; V gene: TRBV4-3; J gene: TRBJ2-7; CDR3 DNA: TGCGCCAGCAGCCAAGAGCACCTAGCGGGAGCGGTCGAGCAGTACTTC; CDR3 protein: CASSQEHLAGAVEQYF
D gene: TRBD2; clone size: -; V gene: TRBV9; J gene: TRBJ2-7; CDR3 DNA: TGTGCCAGCAGCCCAATGCCGGGGACTAGCGAGCTTGGGGACTACGAGCAGTACTTC; CDR3 protein: CASSPMPGTSELGDYEQYF
D gene: TRBD1; clone size: many; V gene: TRBV7-8; J gene: TRBJ1-1; CDR3 DNA: TGTGCCAGCAGCTGGGACAGAAACACTGAAGCTTTCTTT; CDR3 protein: CASSWDRNTEAFF
D gene: TRBD2; clone size: many; V gene: TRBV4-3; J gene: TRBJ2-1; CDR3 DNA: TGCGCCAGCAGCTCCCCCGGAGGACTAGCGGATTACAATGAGCAGTTCTTC; CDR3 protein: CASSSPGGLADYNEQFF
D gene: -; clone size: few; V gene: TRBV5-1; J gene: TRBJ2-7; CDR3 DNA: TGCGCCAGCAGCTTGGACCCGACCTACGAGCAGTACTTC; CDR3 protein: CASSLDPTYEQYF
D gene: TRBD2; clone size: -; V gene: TRBV5-1; J gene: TRBJ2-7; CDR3 DNA: TGCGCCAGCAGCCCAGGGACTAGCCCGCCCGCCTACGAGCAGTACTTC; CDR3 protein: CASSPGTSPPAYEQYF
D gene: TRBD1; clone size: -; V gene: TRBV11-2; J gene: TRBJ1-1; CDR3 DNA: TGTGCCAGCAGCTTCGGGACAGAATATGAAGCTTTCTTT; CDR3 protein: CASSFGTEYEAFF
D gene: -; clone size: -; V gene: TRBV5-4; J gene: TRBJ2-3; CDR3 DNA: TGTGCCAGCAGCCCGCCGGGACACCGCACAGATACGCAGTATTTT; CDR3 protein: CASSPPGHRTDTQYF
D gene: -; clone size: few; V gene: TRBV10-3; J gene: TRBJ2-3; CDR3 DNA: TGTGCCATCAGTGAAGGGTGGACAGATCCAGATACGCAGTATTTT; CDR3 protein: CAISEGWTDPDTQYF
D gene: -; clone size: few; V gene: TRBV5-4; J gene: TRBJ1-6; CDR3 DNA: TGTGCCAGCAGGCAAGGGGGTGGAGGTTCACCCCTCCACTTT; CDR3 protein: CASRQGGGGSPLHF
D gene: -; clone size: -; V gene: TRBV9; J gene: TRBJ1-1; CDR3 DNA: TGTGCCAGCAGCGTAGACGTGTCAGGGACCGCCACTGAAGCTTTCTTT; CDR3 protein: CASSVDVSGTATEAFF
D gene: -; clone size: -; V gene: TRBV7-8; J gene: TRBJ1-2; CDR3 DNA: TGTGCCAGCAGCTTAGCCGCTCGGCTTTATTCCTATGGCTACACCTTC; CDR3 protein: CASSLAARLYSYGYTF
D gene: -; clone size: -; V gene: TRBV2; J gene: TRBJ2-7; CDR3 DNA: TGTGCCAGCAGTCGACAAGCCTACGAGCAGTACTTC; CDR3 protein: CASSRQAYEQYF
D gene: -; clone size: once; V gene: TRBV7-3; J gene: TRBJ2-1; CDR3 DNA: TGTGCCAGCAGCCCGGCTCTGGGGGGCTCCTACAATGAGCAGTTCTTC; CDR3 protein: CASSPALGGSYNEQFF
D gene: TRBD2; clone size: -; V gene: TRBV9; J gene: TRBJ2-1; CDR3 DNA: TGTGCCAGCAGCGTAGAAGGGAGGGGTTACAATGAGCAGTTCTTC; CDR3 protein: CASSVEGRGYNEQFF
D gene: TRBD1; clone size: few; V gene: TRBV20-1; J gene: TRBJ2-7; CDR3 DNA: TGCAGTGCTAGTCCCATCCCGGGACAGGGGAGGCCCTACGAGCAGTACTTC; CDR3 protein: CSASPIPGQGRPYEQYF